This TCR beta chain stems from a study of blood T cell repertoires in COVID-19. Original analysis: Amplified reference gene primers provided the basis for estimating nucleated cell counts. The repertoire was sequenced with immunoSEQ multiplex PCR; TCRdb's copy has only in-frame clones and lacks some. V and J calls and clone size are given by that table; D and trimming were obtained from the DNA. The profile shows around 70,000 clones, roughly 90% of them singletons. The V gene's germline CDR1 is ENHRY and CDR2 SYGVKD. V dropped 6 bases and J dropped 6 bases, with 17 bases sitting between them. CDR3 length: 14 amino acids.

The source is a man aged 50 to 60 with COVID-19, enrolled during active disease. The chain uses TRBV10-3 and TRBJ1-2, with D tentatively TRBD1 (5 bases). The sequenced sample was peripheral blood. DNA of the CDR3: TGTGCCATCAGCGTGGGGGGTTTAGAGAATGGCTACACCTTC. Its translation is CAISVGGLENGYTF.